This passage covers 11 T cell receptor beta chains from one sample sequenced in a study of blood T cell repertoires in COVID-19. Assay: immunoSEQ multiplex PCR; the TCRdb copy retains only in-frame clones and omits some. The data contain some 120,000 clones, 79% of them singletons. What was sequenced was peripheral blood. These receptor sequences come from a man aged 35 to 55 with active or convalescent COVID-19.

V and J are TRBV5-1 and TRBJ1-5, with D perhaps TRBD1 (6 bases). V lost 0 bases to trimming and J lost 0 bases, with 10 bases between them. Germline values: CDR1 SGHRS, CDR2 YFSETQ. This CDR3 spans 16 amino acids. The CDR3 protein is CASSLEAGDSNQPQHF. The CDR3 region has the DNA TGCGCCAGCAGCTTGGAGGCAGGGGATAGCAATCAGCCCCAGCATTTT.

This chain links TRBV28 with TRBJ1-5, with D perhaps matching TRBD1 (6 bases). Trimming cost V 4 bases and J 3 bases, with 13 bases left between them. The CDR3 has 15 amino acids. CDR1 is MDHEN, CDR2 SYDVKM, per germline. The CDR3 spells CASSSPQGPNQPQHF. CDR3 sequence (DNA): TGTGCCAGCAGTTCGCCACAGGGTCCCAATCAGCCCCAGCATTTT. Together with reference TRBV28 and TRBJ1-5, the CDR3 gives the full variable domain: DVKVTQSSRYLVKRTGEKVFLECVQDMDHENMFWYRQDPGLGLRLIYFSYDVKMKEKGDIPEGYSVSREKKERFSLILESASTNQTSMYLCASSSPQGPNQPQHFGDGTRLSIL.

The J gene is TRBJ1-1, the V gene TRBV6-5; TRBD1 matches at 8 bases. CDR1 and CDR2 from the germline V gene are MNHEY and SVGAGI. Germline trimming cut 4 bases from V and 5 bases from J; bases unmatched to any gene: 6. CDR3 length: 14 amino acids. CDR3 sequence: CASSFDRGETEAFF. CDR3 DNA: TGTGCCAGCAGTTTTGACAGGGGTGAGACTGAAGCTTTCTTT.

This chain joins TRBV11-2 and TRBJ2-2; 9 nucleotides line up with TRBD1. The junction had 10 bases not matched to a gene; V was cut back by 1 base and J by 7 bases. Germline assignment: CDR1 SGHAT and CDR2 FQNNGV. The CDR3 has 17 residues. Here the CDR3 DNA reads TGTGCCAGCAGCTTAGCAGTTTATGGGGGACAGGGCGGGGAGCTGTTTTTT. This codes for CASSLAVYGGQGGELFF.

V is TRBV3-1 (or the pseudogene TRBV3-2) and J is TRBJ2-7; no firm D call. Germline V gene lookup returns CDR1 LGHDT and CDR2 YNNKEL (reference sequence). The CDR3 sequence is 13 residues long. V shed 1 base and J shed 7 bases, with 11 bases lying between them. The CDR3 sequence: CASSQGGRIEQYF. As DNA, the CDR3 is TGTGCCAGCAGCCAAGGAGGTCGGATTGAGCAGTACTTC.

This clone was detected a few times. The rearrangement links TRBV24-1 to TRBJ2-3, with D possibly being TRBD2 (6 bases). V was pared by 2 bases and J by 2 bases, with 13 bases between. CDR1 is KGHDR and CDR2 is SFDVKD in the germline V gene. The CDR3 covers 16 residues. CDR3 sequence (DNA): TGTGCCACCAGTGATTCCGGGACTCTCAACACAGATACGCAGTATTTT. Amino acid sequence: CATSDSGTLNTDTQYF.

A single count supports this clone. The chain employs TRBV19 and TRBJ2-5; 7 nucleotides align to TRBD1. The V and J ends lost 5 bases and 4 bases, in that order; junction bases with no gene match: 10. Germline CDR1 is LNHDA and CDR2 is SQIVND (reference sequence). This CDR3 spans 15 amino acids. The CDR3 DNA follows: TGTGCCAGTAGTGCAGGGACAGCCGGAGGAGAGACCCAGTACTTC. Translating it yields CASSAGTAGGETQYF. Using reference TRBV19 and TRBJ2-5 for the parts outside the CDR3, the full variable domain is DGGITQSPKYLFRKEGQNVTLSCEQNLNHDAMYWYRQDPGQGLRLIYYSQIVNDFQKGDIAEGYSVSREKKESFPLTVTSAQKNPTAFYLCASSAGTAGGETQYFGPGTRLLVL.

The gene calls are TRBV11-2 and TRBJ1-1; 10 bases are a match to TRBD1. Germline V gene lookup returns CDR1 SGHAT and CDR2 FQNNGV. The CDR3 length is 16 residues. J was trimmed by 6 bases and V by 5 bases; bases with no gene match: 12. The CDR3 bases are TGTGCCAGCAGCCCCATCCGGGACAGGGGTATGGCTGAAGCTTTCTTT. This codes for CASSPIRDRGMAEAFF.

Concerning this clone itself: Other DNA sequences in this sample translate to the same CDR3. This chain connects TRBV19 to TRBJ2-5; 15 nucleotides agree with TRBD2. Looked up from germline, CDR1 is LNHDA and CDR2 is SQIVND (reference sequence). V gave up 5 bases and J gave up 3 bases; unmatched junction bases: 4. The CDR3 sequence is 16 residues long. As DNA, the CDR3 is TGTGCCAGTAGTCCGGGACTAGCGGGAGGAAAAGAGACCCAGTACTTC. The encoded protein is CASSPGLAGGKETQYF.

The chain employs TRBV19 and TRBJ2-5, with 7 bases matching TRBD1. The germline V gene encodes CDR1 LNHDA and CDR2 SQIVND (reference sequence). V was clipped by 6 bases and J by 3 bases; unmatched bases: 7. The CDR3 spans 14 residues. The CDR3 region is CASSPPGTEETQYF. The CDR3 bases are TGTGCCAGTAGCCCCCCTGGGACAGAAGAGACCCAGTACTTC. Combining the CDR3 with reference TRBV19 and TRBJ2-5 gives the whole variable domain DGGITQSPKYLFRKEGQNVTLSCEQNLNHDAMYWYRQDPGQGLRLIYYSQIVNDFQKGDIAEGYSVSREKKESFPLTVTSAQKNPTAFYLCASSPPGTEETQYFGPGTRLLVL.

This chain connects TRBV24-1 to TRBJ2-1; 10 bases line up with TRBD2. Germline trimming cut 3 bases from V and 5 bases from J; bases unmatched to any gene: 3. The CDR3 runs to 15 residues. Germline CDR1 KGHDR, CDR2 SFDVKD. CDR3 region: CATSDNGLADNEQFF. The CDR3 nucleotides read TGTGCCACCAGTGATAATGGACTAGCGGACAATGAGCAGTTCTTC.